The following is a TCR beta chain sequence with its context. This CDR3 region has 15 residues. V was clipped by 3 bases and J by 1 base; unmatched bases: 3. The V gene's germline CDR1 is SGHDN and CDR2 FVKESK. This entry comes from a study of regulatory T cells in long-lasting Graves disease. Time point meaning: newly diagnosed GD, antithyroid drugs for less than 3 months. RNA isolated from PBMCs was used to make the TCR library. iRepertoire HTBI primers and Arm-PCR of CDR3 regions built TCR beta libraries. TCRdb analysed the multiplex PCR reads with MiXCR anew, one entry per CDR3 protein. The profile covers about 560,000 distinct CDR3 sequences, with roughly 15% appearing a single time and around 12% taken by the ten largest. This sample also appeared in a second study, on T cells in Graves' hyperthyroidism and ophthalmopathy. From that study: Clonotypes that were expanded in thyroid above 0.001 mostly appeared in blood too.

The material was peripheral blood mononuclear cells (PBMCs), obtained at new diagnosis, from a patient treated with antithyroid drugs. This clonotype was sampled from a man in his late teens or twenties with Graves disease. This chain uses TRBV14 with TRBJ2-1; the match to TRBD2 covers 7 bases. CDR3 in amino acids: CASSQAGDSYNEQFF. The CDR3, as DNA: TGTGCCAGCAGCCAGGCGGGAGATTCCTACAATGAGCAGTTCTTC.